Following are 27 T cell receptor beta chains from one sample sequenced in a study of blood T cell repertoires in COVID-19. TCRdb's table, derived via immunoSEQ multiplex PCR, lists solely in-frame clones and lacks some. The sample lists tens of thousands of clones; 80% were seen once. The sequencing sample was made of peripheral blood. Receptors originate from a woman older than 75 with acute or convalescent COVID-19.

This clone was seen a handful of times. The V gene is TRBV2, the J gene TRBJ2-5; D not certain. Trimming removed 2 bases from V and 0 bases from J, with 7 bases in between. Germline assignment: CDR1 SNHLY and CDR2 FYNNEI. The CDR3 contains 14 residues. The CDR3 sequence: CASSERTDQETQYF. CDR3 nucleotide sequence: TGTGCCAGCAGTGAAAGAACAGACCAAGAGACCCAGTACTTC.

The gene calls are TRBV12-3 or TRBV12-4 and TRBJ1-1; no reliable D call. This CDR3 contains 13 residues. V dropped 2 bases and J dropped 1 base, with 5 bases sitting between them. The CDR3 DNA follows: TGTGCCAGCAGTTTACTCCGGAACACTGAAGCTTTCTTT. This translates into CASSLLRNTEAFF.

This rearrangement joins TRBV3-1 (or the pseudogene TRBV3-2) to TRBJ1-5; 7 bases are shared with TRBD1. The CDR3 is made up of 15 amino acids. The germline V gene has CDR1 LGHDT and CDR2 YNNKEL (reference sequence). V shed 5 bases and J 0 bases; nucleotides not matched to a gene: 4. This CDR3 reads CASSTGAVSNQPQHF. The DNA of the CDR3 is TGTGCCAGCAGCACAGGGGCTGTTAGCAATCAGCCCCAGCATTTT.

V usage is TRBV29-1 and J usage is TRBJ1-1; D possibly corresponds to TRBD1 (6 bases). Germline-derived CDR1 and CDR2 are SQVTM and ANQGSEA. V was cut by 3 bases and J by 1 base, with 6 bases left in between. CDR3 length: 12 amino acids. CDR3 coding DNA: TGCAGCGTTGACAGGGGGAACACTGAAGCTTTCTTT. Amino acids: CSVDRGNTEAFF.

The CDR3 protein is CASSPPGQSSPLHF. The CDR3 region has the DNA TGTGCCAGCAGTCCCCCGGGACAGAGTTCACCCCTCCACTTT. V usage is TRBV6-2 or TRBV6-3 and J usage is TRBJ1-6, with 7 bases identical to TRBD1. V lost 5 bases to trimming and J lost 9 bases; unmatched junction nucleotides: 7. This CDR3 comprises 14 residues. Germline assignment: CDR1 MNHEY and CDR2 SVGEGT.

The chain links TRBV27 to TRBJ2-6, with D perhaps matching TRBD1 (6 bases). This CDR3 is built from 16 residues. CDR1 is MNHEY, CDR2 SMNVEV, per germline (reference sequence). Trimming cost V 7 bases and J 0 bases, with 13 bases left between them. DNA of the CDR3: TGTGCCAGCAATCAGGGGCCAGCCTCTGGGGCCAACGTCCTGACTTTC. It is translated as CASNQGPASGANVLTF.

The J gene is TRBJ1-2, the V gene TRBV19; maybe TRBD1 (6 bases). The CDR3 covers 16 residues. Trimming stripped 6 bases from V and 0 bases from J, with 17 bases between. The germline CDR1 and CDR2 sequences are LNHDA and SQIVND (reference sequence). Written as DNA, the CDR3 is TGTGCCAGTAGCGCCCTTTTGGGGACAACTAACTATGGCTACACCTTC. Its translation: CASSALLGTTNYGYTF.

This sequence joins TRBV6-2 or TRBV6-3 and TRBJ2-1, with 11 bases identical to TRBD2. This CDR3 is built from 15 residues. The V gene's germline CDR1 is MNHEY and CDR2 SVGEGT. V gave up 5 bases and J gave up 3 bases; unmatched junction bases: 3. Here the CDR3 DNA reads TGTGCCAGCAGTCTACTAGCGGGGGTCTACAATGAGCAGTTCTTC. Its protein product is CASSLLAGVYNEQFF.

The chain couples TRBV3-1 (or the pseudogene TRBV3-2) to TRBJ2-7, with TRBD1 matching 8 bases. The CDR3 has 16 residues. Germline loops: CDR1 LGHDT, CDR2 YNNKEL (reference sequence). V was pared by 4 bases and J by 5 bases, with 13 bases of the junction left unmatched. DNA of the CDR3: TGTGCCAGCAGCCGTGATCTCCGGACAGGGTGGGACGAGCAGTACTTC. Residues: CASSRDLRTGWDEQYF.

The chain joins TRBV30 to TRBJ1-5; 7 positions agree with TRBD1. With 0 bases clipped from V and 6 bases from J, the junction kept 8 bases outside the gene matches. Germline CDR1 is GTSNPN and CDR2 is SVGIG (reference sequence). CDR3 size: 15 residues. The CDR3 DNA sequence: TGTGCCTGGAGTGTAGTACAGGGGATTGTTCAGCCCCAGCATTTT. It codes for CAWSVVQGIVQPQHF.

The chain combines TRBV19 with TRBJ1-5; tentative D call: TRBD1 (6 bases). The CDR3 has 15 residues. CDR1 LNHDA and CDR2 SQIVND come from the germline V gene (reference sequence). V dropped 5 bases and J dropped 2 bases, with 13 bases sitting between them. The CDR3 here is CASSLQGSGNQPQHF. The CDR3 DNA is TGTGCCAGTAGTTTACAGGGTAGTGGCAATCAGCCCCAGCATTTT.

The gene calls are TRBV2 and TRBJ2-5; the D gene is possibly TRBD2 (7 bases). The CDR3 length is 15 residues. CDR1 is SNHLY, CDR2 FYNNEI, per germline. V gave up 7 bases and J gave up 7 bases, with 22 bases separating them. CDR3 amino acids: CASTTLGGGPGTQYF. The CDR3, as DNA: TGTGCCAGCACTACCTTGGGGGGGGGCCCAGGGACCCAGTACTTC.

As to this clone: The junction differs from germline at one of its ends, possibly a read error. The chain links TRBV7-2 to TRBJ1-4, with D perhaps matching TRBD1 (6 bases). Germline V gene sequence: CDR1 SGHTA, CDR2 FQGNSA. This CDR3 has 16 residues. The CDR3 DNA follows: TGTGCCAGCAGATTAGGACAGCGGGTCCCTAATGAAAAACTGTTTTTT. Protein product: CASRLGQRVPNEKLFF.

The chain employs TRBV9 and TRBJ1-2, with D possibly TRBD1 on 6 matching bases. The CDR3 spans 14 residues. Germline V gene sequence: CDR1 SGDLS, CDR2 YYNGEE. Trimming cost V 0 bases and J 3 bases, with 9 bases left between them. The CDR3 nucleotides are TGTGCCAGCAGCGTAGCTCCAGGGGACTATGGCTACACCTTC. Its translation is CASSVAPGDYGYTF.

V and J are TRBV5-1 and TRBJ2-7; D is perhaps TRBD2 (6 bases). Trimming shortened V by 0 bases and J by 5 bases, and 9 bases separated the two germline ends. CDR3 length: 13 amino acids. Germline V gene data show CDR1 as SGHRS and CDR2 as YFSETQ. CDR3 region: CASSLVGSDEQYF. The CDR3, as DNA: TGCGCCAGCAGCTTGGTCGGGAGTGACGAGCAGTACTTC.

In its sample, this clone was seen once. The genes are TRBV1 and TRBJ1-5. TRBV1 is annotated as a pseudogene. The CDR3 spans 15 residues. CDR3 nucleotide sequence: TGCACCAGCAGCCACCGGGGGGCGTGTGGTCAGCCCCAGCATTTT. Amino acid sequence: CTSSHRGACGQPQHF.

V and J are TRBV18 and TRBJ2-2; TRBD2 aligns across 7 bases. CDR3 length equals 17 residues. Germline CDR1 reads KGHSH; CDR2 reads LQKENI. Losses at the gene ends were 3 bases for V and 2 bases for J; bases not matched to a gene: 9. This CDR3 is CASSPRLAGYNTGELFF. The CDR3 DNA reads as TGTGCCAGCTCACCTCGTTTAGCGGGTTATAACACCGGGGAGCTGTTTTTT.

The CDR3 region is CASSPGQGLYGYTF. DNA for the CDR3: TGTGCCAGCAGCCCCGGACAGGGTCTCTATGGCTACACCTTC. The chain has TRBV7-9 and TRBJ1-2; 8 nucleotides align to TRBD1. V trimming: 5 bases; J trimming: 4 bases; junction bases outside the gene matches: 6. This CDR3 region has 14 residues. Germline V gene lookup returns CDR1 SEHNR and CDR2 FQNEAQ (reference sequence). The full variable domain, with the rest looked up from reference TRBV7-9 and TRBJ1-2, is DTGVSQNPRHKITKRGQNVTFRCDPISEHNRLYWYRQTLGQGPEFLTYFQNEAQLEKSRLLSDRFSAERPKGSFSTLEIQRTEQGDSAMYLCASSPGQGLYGYTFGSGTRLTVV.

The gene calls are TRBV6-2 or TRBV6-3 and TRBJ1-2, with a weak D call TRBD1 (5 bases). The V and J ends lost 0 bases and 4 bases respectively, with 9 bases between them. This CDR3 is built from 14 residues. Per germline, CDR1 MNHEY and CDR2 SVGEGT. The CDR3 nucleotides read TGTGCCAGCAGTTACTCAACAGGCCCCTATGGCTACACCTTC. This sequence encodes CASSYSTGPYGYTF.

The V call is TRBV27, the J call TRBJ1-2; TRBD1 is a possible D gene (6 bases). V was cut by 0 bases and J by 3 bases, with 11 bases left in between. The CDR3 has 15 amino acids. Germline CDR1 reads MNHEY; CDR2 reads SMNVEV (reference sequence). CDR3: CASSLSYRADYGYTF. DNA of the CDR3: TGTGCCAGCAGTTTATCCTACAGGGCTGACTATGGCTACACCTTC.

The chain recombines TRBV5-1 with TRBJ1-1, with TRBD1 matching 7 bases. The CDR3 is made up of 14 amino acids. V lost 4 bases, J lost 8 bases, and 11 bases stayed unmatched. Per the germline V gene, CDR1 is SGHRS and CDR2 is YFSETQ. CDR3 region: CASSAGQVGFEAFF. The CDR3 bases are TGCGCCAGCAGCGCCGGACAGGTGGGCTTCGAAGCTTTCTTT.

This clone appeared a few times. The chain is built from TRBV13 and TRBJ2-3, with TRBD2 as a possible D gene (5 bases). The germline V gene encodes CDR1 PRHDT and CDR2 FYEKMQ (reference sequence). CDR3 length: 15 residues. Trimming pared 5 bases from V and 0 bases from J, leaving 12 bases between. CDR3 sequence (DNA): TGTGCCAGCAGCCAGACTATGACTAGCACAGATACGCAGTATTTT. Its protein product is CASSQTMTSTDTQYF.

The V call is TRBV30, the J call TRBJ2-7; 11 bases match TRBD2. CDR1 and CDR2 from the germline V gene are GTSNPN and SVGIG (reference sequence). The CDR3 is 14 amino acids. V lost 8 bases to trimming and J lost 1 base; unmatched junction nucleotides: 7. CDR3 nucleotide sequence: TGTGCCACGCTAGCGGGGGGCCGATCCTACGAGCAGTACTTC. Its protein product is CATLAGGRSYEQYF.

V usage is TRBV19 and J usage is TRBJ1-1; D not certain. This CDR3 comprises 15 residues. V was cut by 1 base and J by 0 bases, with 9 bases left in between. CDR1 is LNHDA and CDR2 is SQIVND in the germline V gene (reference sequence). The CDR3 nucleotides read TGTGCCAGTAGTATAGTACGACAACTGAACACTGAAGCTTTCTTT. This codes for CASSIVRQLNTEAFF.

The chain joins TRBV6-1 to TRBJ2-1, with D tentatively TRBD2 (6 bases). Looked up from germline, CDR1 is MNHNS and CDR2 is SASEGT. Trimming removed 3 bases from V and 5 bases from J, with 14 bases in between. This CDR3 spans 15 amino acids. CDR3: CASSEEGLNDNEQFF. The CDR3 DNA sequence: TGTGCCAGCAGTGAGGAGGGGTTAAACGACAATGAGCAGTTCTTC.

The CDR3, as DNA: TGTGCCAGTAGTATAACCCAGGTCCCCCTCTCTGGGGCCAACGTCCTGACTTTC. Translating gives CASSITQVPLSGANVLTF. The chain recombines TRBV19 with TRBJ2-6; D is uncertain. CDR3 length equals 18 residues. Germline-derived CDR1 and CDR2 are LNHDA and SQIVND (reference sequence). Trimming left V 2 bases short and J 0 bases short, with 14 bases between.

V gene TRBV9 combines with J gene TRBJ1-6, with 10 bases identical to TRBD1. Germline V gene data show CDR1 as SGDLS and CDR2 as YYNGEE. This CDR3 region has 17 residues. J lost 1 base, V lost 4 bases, and 5 bases had no gene match. Here the CDR3 reads CASSRGQGRSYNSPLHF. CDR3 bases: TGTGCCAGCAGCCGGGGACAGGGGCGATCCTATAATTCACCCCTCCACTTT. The variable domain in full, completed from reference TRBV9 and TRBJ1-6, reads DSGVTQTPKHLITATGQRVTLRCSPRSGDLSVYWYQQSLDQGLQFLIQYYNGEERAKGNILERFSAQQFPDLHSELNLSSLELGDSALYFCASSRGQGRSYNSPLHFGNGTRLTVT.